Listed here are 7 T cell receptor beta chains from one sample, sequenced in a study of blood T cell repertoires in COVID-19. Clones were read by immunoSEQ multiplex PCR, and TCRdb kept only the in-frame ones, dropping some. Among tens of thousands of clones, roughly 80% were seen once, and the ten largest hold 14% to 15%. Sequencing was performed on peripheral blood. Receptors originate from a man aged 55 to 69 with COVID-19, enrolled during active disease.

The chain carries TRBV7-9 and TRBJ2-7, with a possible D match to TRBD1 (6 bases). Trimming cost V 3 bases and J 6 bases, with 12 bases left between them. CDR1 and CDR2 from the germline V gene are SEHNR and FQNEAQ (reference sequence). The CDR3 has 13 amino acids. The CDR3 sequence is CASSLGTGTEQYF. The CDR3 bases are TGTGCCAGCAGCTTGGGAACAGGGACCGAGCAGTACTTC.

The chain recombines TRBV6-1 with TRBJ2-5; TRBD2 aligns across 9 bases. The CDR3 sequence is 16 residues long. CDR1 and CDR2 (germline): MNHNS, SASEGT. Trimming took 0 bases from V and 5 from J; bases not matched to a gene: 7. The CDR3 protein is CASSEAGGGAWETQYF. For the CDR3, the DNA is TGTGCCAGCAGTGAAGCCGGCGGGGGGGCTTGGGAGACCCAGTACTTC.

J is TRBJ2-7 and V is TRBV29-1; D uncertain. Per the germline V gene, CDR1 is SQVTM and CDR2 is ANQGSEA. V lost 7 bases to trimming and J lost 1 base, with 11 bases between them. This CDR3 region has 12 residues. CDR3 sequence: CSESGGSYEQYF. CDR3 DNA: TGCAGCGAGTCGGGTGGATCCTACGAGCAGTACTTC.

The rearrangement uses TRBV27 and TRBJ1-5; D possibly corresponds to TRBD1 (5 bases). The CDR3 runs 14 residues. Trimming took 4 bases from V and 2 from J, leaving 9 bases between them. Per the germline V gene, CDR1 is MNHEY and CDR2 is SMNVEV (reference sequence). In nucleotides, the CDR3 is TGTGCCAGCAGTTCATGGGGGGGCAATCAGCCCCAGCATTTT. Its protein is CASSSWGGNQPQHF.

At least ten counts were recorded for this clone. The rearrangement uses TRBV5-5 and TRBJ1-3; D unresolved. V was shortened by 1 base and J by 0 bases, with 5 bases between the two germline ends. The length of the CDR3 is 14 residues. Germline V gene data show CDR1 as SGHKS and CDR2 as YYEKEE (reference sequence). CDR3 amino acids: CASSLTRSGNTIYF. The CDR3 DNA reads as TGTGCCAGCAGCTTGACGCGCTCTGGAAACACCATATATTTT.

The rearrangement links TRBV3-1 (or the pseudogene TRBV3-2) to TRBJ2-1; 9 nucleotides align to TRBD2. The germline V gene has CDR1 LGHDT and CDR2 YNNKEL (reference sequence). After removal of 5 bases from V and 2 bases from J, the junction contained 10 bases not matched to a gene. The CDR3 spans 17 residues. The CDR3 coding sequence is TGTGCCAGCAGCTCCCGAGGTAGCGGGGGAACCTACAATGAGCAGTTCTTC. Amino acids: CASSSRGSGGTYNEQFF.

This chain joins TRBV4-1 and TRBJ2-7; TRBD1 matches 7 bases. CDR1 is MGHRA, CDR2 YSYEKL, per germline. The CDR3 is 13 residues long. As DNA, the CDR3 is TGCCCCCGCAGCCGACAGGGTACCTACGAGCAGTACTTC. It codes for CPRSRQGTYEQYF.